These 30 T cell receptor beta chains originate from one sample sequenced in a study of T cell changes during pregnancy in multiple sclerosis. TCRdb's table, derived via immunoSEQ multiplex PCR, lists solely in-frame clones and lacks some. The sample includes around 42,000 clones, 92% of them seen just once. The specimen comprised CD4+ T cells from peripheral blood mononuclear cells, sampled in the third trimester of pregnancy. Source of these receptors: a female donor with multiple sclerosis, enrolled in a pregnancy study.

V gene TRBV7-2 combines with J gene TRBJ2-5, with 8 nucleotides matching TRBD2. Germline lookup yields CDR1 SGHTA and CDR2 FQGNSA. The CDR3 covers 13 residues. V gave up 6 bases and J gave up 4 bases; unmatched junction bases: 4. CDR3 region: CASRGSGAETQYF. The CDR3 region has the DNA TGTGCCAGCAGAGGTAGCGGGGCAGAGACCCAGTACTTC. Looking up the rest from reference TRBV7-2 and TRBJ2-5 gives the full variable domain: GAGVSQSPSNKVTEKGKDVELRCDPISGHTALYWYRQSLGQGLEFLIYFQGNSAPDKSGLPSDRFSAERTGGSVSTLTIQRTQQEDSAVYLCASRGSGAETQYFGPGTRLLVL.

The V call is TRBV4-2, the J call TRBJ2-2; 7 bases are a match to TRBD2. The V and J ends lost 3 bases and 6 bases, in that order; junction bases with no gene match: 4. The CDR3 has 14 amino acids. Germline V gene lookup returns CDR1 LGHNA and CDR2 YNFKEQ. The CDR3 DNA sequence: TGTGCCAGCAGCCAGTTTACTAGCGCCGGGGAGCTGTTTTTT. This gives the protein CASSQFTSAGELFF.

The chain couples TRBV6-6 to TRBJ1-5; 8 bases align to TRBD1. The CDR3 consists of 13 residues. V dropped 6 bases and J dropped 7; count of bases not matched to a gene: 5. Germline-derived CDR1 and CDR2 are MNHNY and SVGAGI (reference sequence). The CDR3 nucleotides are TGTGCCAGCAGACAGGACAGGGACCAGCCCCAGCATTTT. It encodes CASRQDRDQPQHF.

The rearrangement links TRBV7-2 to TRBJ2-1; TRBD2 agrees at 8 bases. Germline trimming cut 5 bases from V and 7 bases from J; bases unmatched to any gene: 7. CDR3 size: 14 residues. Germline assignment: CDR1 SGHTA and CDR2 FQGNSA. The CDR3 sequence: CASSAPGTRNEQFF. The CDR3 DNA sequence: TGTGCCAGCAGCGCACCCGGGACTAGGAATGAGCAGTTCTTC.

The CDR3: CASSELTGWDTEAFF. In DNA, the CDR3 is TGTGCCAGCAGTGAATTGACAGGGTGGGACACTGAAGCTTTCTTT. The V call is TRBV25-1, the J call TRBJ1-1, with 7 nucleotides matching TRBD1. Germline loops: CDR1 MGHDK, CDR2 SYGVNS. CDR3 length equals 15 residues. V shed 1 base, J shed 3 bases, and the junction held 5 bases outside the gene matches.

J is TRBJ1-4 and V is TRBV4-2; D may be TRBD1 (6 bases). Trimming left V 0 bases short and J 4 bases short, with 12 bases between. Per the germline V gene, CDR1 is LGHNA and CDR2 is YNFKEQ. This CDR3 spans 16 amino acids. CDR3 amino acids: CASSQDWGRINEKLFF. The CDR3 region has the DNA TGTGCCAGCAGCCAAGATTGGGGGCGTATTAATGAAAAACTGTTTTTT.

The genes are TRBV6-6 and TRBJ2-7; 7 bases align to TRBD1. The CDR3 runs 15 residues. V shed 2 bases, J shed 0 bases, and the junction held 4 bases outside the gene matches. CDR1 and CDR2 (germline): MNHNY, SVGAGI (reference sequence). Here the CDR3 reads CASSYGQVSSYEQYF. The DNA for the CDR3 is TGTGCCAGCAGTTACGGACAGGTGAGCTCCTACGAGCAGTACTTC.

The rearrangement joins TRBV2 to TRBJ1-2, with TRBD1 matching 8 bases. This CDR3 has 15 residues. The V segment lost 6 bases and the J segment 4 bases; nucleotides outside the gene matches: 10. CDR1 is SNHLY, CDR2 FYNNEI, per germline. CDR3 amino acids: CASSAIQGAVYGYTF. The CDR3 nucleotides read TGTGCCAGCAGCGCTATTCAGGGGGCGGTCTATGGCTACACCTTC.

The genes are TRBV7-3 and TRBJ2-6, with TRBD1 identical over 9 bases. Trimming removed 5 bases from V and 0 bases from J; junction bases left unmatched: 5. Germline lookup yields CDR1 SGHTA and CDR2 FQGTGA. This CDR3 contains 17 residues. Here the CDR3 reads CASSPGTGNSGANVLTF. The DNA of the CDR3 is TGTGCCAGCAGCCCTGGGACAGGGAACTCTGGGGCCAACGTCCTGACTTTC.

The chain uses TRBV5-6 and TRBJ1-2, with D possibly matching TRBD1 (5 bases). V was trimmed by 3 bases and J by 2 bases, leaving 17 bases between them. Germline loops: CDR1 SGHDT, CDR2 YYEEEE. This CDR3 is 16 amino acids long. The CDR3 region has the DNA TGTGCCAGCAGCTCCGTTCGGATCGGACACAACTATGGCTACACCTTC. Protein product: CASSSVRIGHNYGYTF.

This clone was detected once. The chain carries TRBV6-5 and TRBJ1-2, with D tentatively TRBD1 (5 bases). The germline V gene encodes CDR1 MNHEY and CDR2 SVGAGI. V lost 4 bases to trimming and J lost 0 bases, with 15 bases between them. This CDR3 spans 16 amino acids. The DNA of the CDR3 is TGTGCCAGCAGTTTGGGAGGCGGGGCCGCTAACTATGGCTACACCTTC. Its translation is CASSLGGGAANYGYTF.

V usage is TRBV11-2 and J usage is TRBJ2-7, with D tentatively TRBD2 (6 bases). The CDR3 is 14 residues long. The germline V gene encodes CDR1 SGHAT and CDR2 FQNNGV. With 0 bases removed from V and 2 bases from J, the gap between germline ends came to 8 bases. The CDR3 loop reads CASSLEEGTYEQYF. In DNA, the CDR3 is TGTGCCAGCAGCTTAGAGGAGGGTACCTACGAGCAGTACTTC.

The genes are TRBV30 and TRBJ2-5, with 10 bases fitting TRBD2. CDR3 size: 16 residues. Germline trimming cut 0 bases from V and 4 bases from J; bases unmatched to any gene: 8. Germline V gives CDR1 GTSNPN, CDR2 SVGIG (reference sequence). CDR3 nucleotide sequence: TGTGCCTGGAGTGTATACTCTAGCGGGAGACGAGAGACCCAGTACTTC. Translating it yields CAWSVYSSGRRETQYF.

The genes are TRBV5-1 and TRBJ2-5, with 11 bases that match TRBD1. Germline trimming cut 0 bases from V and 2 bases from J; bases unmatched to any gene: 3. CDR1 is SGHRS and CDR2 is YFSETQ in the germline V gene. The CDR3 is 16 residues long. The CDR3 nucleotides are TGCGCCAGCAGCTTGGGGGGACAGGGGGATCAAGAGACCCAGTACTTC. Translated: CASSLGGQGDQETQYF.

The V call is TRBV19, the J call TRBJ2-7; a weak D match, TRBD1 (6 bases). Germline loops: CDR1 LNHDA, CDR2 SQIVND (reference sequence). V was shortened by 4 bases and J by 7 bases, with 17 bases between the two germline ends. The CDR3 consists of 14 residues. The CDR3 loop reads CASSTDAAGAEQYF. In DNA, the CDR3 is TGTGCCAGTAGTACAGACGCGGCAGGGGCTGAGCAGTACTTC. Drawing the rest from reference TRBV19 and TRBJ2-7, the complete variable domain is DGGITQSPKYLFRKEGQNVTLSCEQNLNHDAMYWYRQDPGQGLRLIYYSQIVNDFQKGDIAEGYSVSREKKESFPLTVTSAQKNPTAFYLCASSTDAAGAEQYFGPGTRLTVT.

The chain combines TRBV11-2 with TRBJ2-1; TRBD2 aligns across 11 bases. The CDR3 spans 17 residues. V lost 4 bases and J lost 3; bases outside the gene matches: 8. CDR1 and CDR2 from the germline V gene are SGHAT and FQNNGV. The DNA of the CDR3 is TGTGCCAGCAGCTCACTCGGCACTAGCGGGGGCTACAATGAGCAGTTCTTC. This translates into CASSSLGTSGGYNEQFF.

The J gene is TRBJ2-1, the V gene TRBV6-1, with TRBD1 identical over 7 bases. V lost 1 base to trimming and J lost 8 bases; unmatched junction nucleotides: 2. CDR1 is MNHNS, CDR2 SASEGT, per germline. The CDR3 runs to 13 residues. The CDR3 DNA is TGTGCCAGCAGTGAAGACAGGGGTGATGAGCAGTTCTTC. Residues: CASSEDRGDEQFF.

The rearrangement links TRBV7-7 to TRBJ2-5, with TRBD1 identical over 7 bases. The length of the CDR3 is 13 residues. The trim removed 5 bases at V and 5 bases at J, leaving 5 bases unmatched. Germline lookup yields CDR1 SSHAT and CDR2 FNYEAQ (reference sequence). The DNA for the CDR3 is TGTGCCAGCAGCATAGGGGGCCCGGAGACCCAGTACTTC. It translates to CASSIGGPETQYF.

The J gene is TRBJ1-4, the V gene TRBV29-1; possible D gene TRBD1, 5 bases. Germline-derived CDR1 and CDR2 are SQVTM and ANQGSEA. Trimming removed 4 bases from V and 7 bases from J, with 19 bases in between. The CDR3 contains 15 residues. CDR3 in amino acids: CSVGQDYSQGEKLFF. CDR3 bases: TGCAGCGTTGGTCAGGACTATTCCCAGGGTGAAAAACTGTTTTTT.

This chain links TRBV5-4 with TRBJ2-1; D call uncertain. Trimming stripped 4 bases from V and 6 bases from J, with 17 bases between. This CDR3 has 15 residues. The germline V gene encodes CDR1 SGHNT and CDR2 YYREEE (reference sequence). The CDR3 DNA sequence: TGTGCCAGCAGCGGCTCGGGTTCCTCCACCAATGAGCAGTTCTTC. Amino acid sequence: CASSGSGSSTNEQFF. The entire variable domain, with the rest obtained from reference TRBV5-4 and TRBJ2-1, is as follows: ETGVTQSPTHLIKTRGQQVTLRCSSQSGHNTVSWYQQALGQGPQFIFQYYREEENGRGNFPPRFSGLQFPNYSSELNVNALELDDSALYLCASSGSGSSTNEQFFGPGTRLTVL.

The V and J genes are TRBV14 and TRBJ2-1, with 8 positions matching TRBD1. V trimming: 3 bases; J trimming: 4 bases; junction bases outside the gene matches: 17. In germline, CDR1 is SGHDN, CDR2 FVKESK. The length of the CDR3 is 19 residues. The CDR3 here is CASSQREGQGTTHYNEQFF. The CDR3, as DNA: TGTGCCAGCAGCCAGAGGGAAGGACAGGGCACTACGCATTACAATGAGCAGTTCTTC.

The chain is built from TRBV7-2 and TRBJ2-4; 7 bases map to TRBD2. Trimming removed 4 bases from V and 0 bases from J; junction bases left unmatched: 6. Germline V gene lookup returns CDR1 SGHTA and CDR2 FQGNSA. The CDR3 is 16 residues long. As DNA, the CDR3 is TGTGCCAGCAGCTCAAAGCGGGATCTAGCCAAAAACATTCAGTACTTC. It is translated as CASSSKRDLAKNIQYF.

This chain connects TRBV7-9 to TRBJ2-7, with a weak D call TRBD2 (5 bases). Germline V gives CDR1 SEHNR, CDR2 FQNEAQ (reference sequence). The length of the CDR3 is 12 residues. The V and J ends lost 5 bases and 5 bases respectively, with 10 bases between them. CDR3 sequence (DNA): TGTGCCAGCAGCCTGATGGGAGACGAGCAGTACTTC. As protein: CASSLMGDEQYF.

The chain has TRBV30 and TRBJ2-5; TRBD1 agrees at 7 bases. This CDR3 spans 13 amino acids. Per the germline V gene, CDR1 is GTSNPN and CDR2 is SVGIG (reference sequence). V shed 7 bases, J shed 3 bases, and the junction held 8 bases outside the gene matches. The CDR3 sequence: CASKTGAKETQYF. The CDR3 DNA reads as TGTGCCTCAAAAACAGGGGCGAAAGAGACCCAGTACTTC.

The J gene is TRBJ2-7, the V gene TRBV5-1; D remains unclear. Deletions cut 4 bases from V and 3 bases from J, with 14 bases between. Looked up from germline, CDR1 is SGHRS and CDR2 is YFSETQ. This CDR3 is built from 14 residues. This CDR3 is CASSPVEINYEQYF. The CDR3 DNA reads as TGCGCCAGCAGCCCAGTGGAGATAAACTACGAGCAGTACTTC.

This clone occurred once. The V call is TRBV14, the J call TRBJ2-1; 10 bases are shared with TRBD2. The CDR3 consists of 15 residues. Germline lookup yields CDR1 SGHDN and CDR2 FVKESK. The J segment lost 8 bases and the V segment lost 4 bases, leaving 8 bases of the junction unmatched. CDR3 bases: TGTGCCAGCAGCCTAACTAGCGGGAATCGTGATGAGCAGTTCTTC. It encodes CASSLTSGNRDEQFF.

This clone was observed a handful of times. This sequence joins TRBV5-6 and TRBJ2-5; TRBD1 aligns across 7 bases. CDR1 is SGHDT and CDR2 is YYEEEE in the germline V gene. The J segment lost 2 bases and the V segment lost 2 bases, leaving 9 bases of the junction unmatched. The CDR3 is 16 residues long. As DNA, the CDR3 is TGTGCCAGCAGCTTTTTTGACCAGGGGGTTCAAGAGACCCAGTACTTC. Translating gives CASSFFDQGVQETQYF.

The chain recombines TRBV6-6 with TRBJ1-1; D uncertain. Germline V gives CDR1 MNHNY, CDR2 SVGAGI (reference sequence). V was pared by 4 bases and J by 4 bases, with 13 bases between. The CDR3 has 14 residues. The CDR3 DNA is TGTGCCAGCAGTTCCGACCGGGGTTTCACTGAAGCTTTCTTT. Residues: CASSSDRGFTEAFF.

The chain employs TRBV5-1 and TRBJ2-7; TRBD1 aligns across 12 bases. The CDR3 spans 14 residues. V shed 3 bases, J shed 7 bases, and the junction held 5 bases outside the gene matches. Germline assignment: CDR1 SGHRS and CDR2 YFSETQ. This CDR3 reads CASSSGTGGGEQYF. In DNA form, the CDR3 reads TGCGCCAGCAGCTCCGGGACAGGGGGCGGGGAGCAGTACTTC.

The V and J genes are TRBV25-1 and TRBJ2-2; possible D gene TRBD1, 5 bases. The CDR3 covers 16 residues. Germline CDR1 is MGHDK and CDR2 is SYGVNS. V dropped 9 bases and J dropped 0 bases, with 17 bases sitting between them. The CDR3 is CARWRLDIANTGELFF. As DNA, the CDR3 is TGTGCCAGGTGGCGTCTGGACATTGCGAACACCGGGGAGCTGTTTTTT.